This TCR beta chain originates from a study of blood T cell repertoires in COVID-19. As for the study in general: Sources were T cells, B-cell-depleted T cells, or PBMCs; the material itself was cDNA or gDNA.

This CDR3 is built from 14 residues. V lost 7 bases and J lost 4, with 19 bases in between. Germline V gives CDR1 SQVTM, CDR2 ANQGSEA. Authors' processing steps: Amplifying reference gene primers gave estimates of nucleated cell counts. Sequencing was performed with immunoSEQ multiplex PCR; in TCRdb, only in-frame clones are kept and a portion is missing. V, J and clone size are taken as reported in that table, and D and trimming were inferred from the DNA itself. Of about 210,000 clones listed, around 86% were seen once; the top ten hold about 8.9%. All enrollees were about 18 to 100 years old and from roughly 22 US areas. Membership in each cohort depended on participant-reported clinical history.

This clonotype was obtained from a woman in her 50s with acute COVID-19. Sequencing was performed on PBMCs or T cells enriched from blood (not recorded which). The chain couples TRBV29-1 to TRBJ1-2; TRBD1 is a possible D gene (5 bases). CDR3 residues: CSAAGLQDPYGYTF. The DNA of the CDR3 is TGCAGCGCTGCAGGGCTCCAAGACCCCTATGGCTACACCTTC.